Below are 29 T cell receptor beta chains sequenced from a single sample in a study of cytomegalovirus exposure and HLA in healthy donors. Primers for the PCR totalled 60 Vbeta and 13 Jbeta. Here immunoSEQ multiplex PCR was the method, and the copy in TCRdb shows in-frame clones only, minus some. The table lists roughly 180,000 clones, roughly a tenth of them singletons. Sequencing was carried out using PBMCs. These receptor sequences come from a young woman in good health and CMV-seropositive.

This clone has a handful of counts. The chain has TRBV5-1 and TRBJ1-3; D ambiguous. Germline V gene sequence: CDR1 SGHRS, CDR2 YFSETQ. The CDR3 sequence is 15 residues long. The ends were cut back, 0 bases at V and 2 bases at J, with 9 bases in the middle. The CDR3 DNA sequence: TGCGCCAGCAGCTTGGCCAATCGGGCTGGAAACACCATATATTTT. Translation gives CASSLANRAGNTIYF.

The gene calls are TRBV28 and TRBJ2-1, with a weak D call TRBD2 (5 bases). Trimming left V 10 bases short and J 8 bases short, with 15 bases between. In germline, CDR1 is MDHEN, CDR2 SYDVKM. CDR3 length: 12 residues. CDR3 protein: CATLRGPHEQFF. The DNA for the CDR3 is TGTGCCACCCTTAGAGGGCCACATGAGCAGTTCTTC.

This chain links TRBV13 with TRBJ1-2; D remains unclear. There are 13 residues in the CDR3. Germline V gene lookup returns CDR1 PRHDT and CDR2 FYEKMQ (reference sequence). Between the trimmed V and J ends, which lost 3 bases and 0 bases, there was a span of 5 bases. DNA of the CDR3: TGTGCCAGCAGCTTCGGGGCTAACTATGGCTACACCTTC. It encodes CASSFGANYGYTF. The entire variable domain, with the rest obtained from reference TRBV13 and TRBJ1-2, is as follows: AAGVIQSPRHLIKEKRETATLKCYPIPRHDTVYWYQQGPGQDPQFLISFYEKMQSDKGSIPDRFSAQQFSDYHSELNMSSLELGDSALYFCASSFGANYGYTFGSGTRLTVV.

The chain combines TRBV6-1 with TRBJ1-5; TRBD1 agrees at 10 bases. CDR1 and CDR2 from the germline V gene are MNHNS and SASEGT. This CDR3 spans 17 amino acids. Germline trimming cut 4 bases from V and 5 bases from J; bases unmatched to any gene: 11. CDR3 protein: CASSATPGQGMDQPQHF. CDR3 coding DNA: TGTGCCAGCAGTGCAACTCCGGGACAGGGGATGGATCAGCCCCAGCATTTT.

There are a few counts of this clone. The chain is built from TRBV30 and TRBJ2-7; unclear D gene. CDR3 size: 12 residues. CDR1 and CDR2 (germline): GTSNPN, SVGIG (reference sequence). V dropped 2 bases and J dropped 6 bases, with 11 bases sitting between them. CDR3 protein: CAWSTRPGEQYF. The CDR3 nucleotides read TGTGCCTGGAGTACCCGACCGGGCGAGCAGTACTTC.

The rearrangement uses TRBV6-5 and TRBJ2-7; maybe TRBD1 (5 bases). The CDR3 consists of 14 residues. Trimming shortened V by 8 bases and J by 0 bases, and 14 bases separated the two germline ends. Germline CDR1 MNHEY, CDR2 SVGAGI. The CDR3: CASSGHLSSYEQYF. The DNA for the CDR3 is TGTGCCAGCTCTGGACACCTGAGCTCCTACGAGCAGTACTTC.

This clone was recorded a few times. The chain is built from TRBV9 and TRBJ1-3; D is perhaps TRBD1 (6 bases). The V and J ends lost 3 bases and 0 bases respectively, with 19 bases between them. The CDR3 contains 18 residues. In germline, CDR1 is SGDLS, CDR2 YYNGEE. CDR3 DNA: TGTGCCAGCAGCGACCCTTGGACAGCAGACTACTCTGGAAACACCATATATTTT. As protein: CASSDPWTADYSGNTIYF.

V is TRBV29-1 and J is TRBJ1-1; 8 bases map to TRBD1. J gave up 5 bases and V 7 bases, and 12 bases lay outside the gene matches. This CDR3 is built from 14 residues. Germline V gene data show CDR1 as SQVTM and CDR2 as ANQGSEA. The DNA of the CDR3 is TGCAGCGCCTCTGACAGGGGTAGGGGGACTGAAGCTTTCTTT. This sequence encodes CSASDRGRGTEAFF.

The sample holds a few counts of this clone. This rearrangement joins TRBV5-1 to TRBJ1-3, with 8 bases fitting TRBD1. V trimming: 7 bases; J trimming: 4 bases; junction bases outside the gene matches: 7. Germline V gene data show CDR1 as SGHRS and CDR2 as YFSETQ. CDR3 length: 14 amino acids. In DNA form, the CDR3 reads TGCGCCAGCGCGGAGGGGACAGGCGGAAACACCATATATTTT. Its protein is CASAEGTGGNTIYF.

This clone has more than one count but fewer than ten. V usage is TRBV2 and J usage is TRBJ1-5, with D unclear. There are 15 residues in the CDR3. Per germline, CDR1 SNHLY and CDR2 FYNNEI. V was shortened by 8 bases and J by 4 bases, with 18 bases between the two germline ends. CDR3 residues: CASGPGRDYNQPQHF. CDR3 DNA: TGTGCCAGCGGGCCGGGCAGAGACTATAATCAGCCCCAGCATTTT.

The CDR3, as DNA: TGTGCCAGCATCTACAGGGGGGTTAACTATGGCTACACCTTC. Translating gives CASIYRGVNYGYTF. The chain has TRBV6-1 and TRBJ1-2; 8 nucleotides align to TRBD1. CDR3 size: 14 residues. Germline CDR1 reads MNHNS; CDR2 reads SASEGT. V shed 7 bases and J 1 base; nucleotides not matched to a gene: 5.

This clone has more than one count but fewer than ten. CDR3 protein: CASSQGTPAHEQYF. Here the CDR3 DNA reads TGTGCCAGCAGCCAGGGCACCCCGGCCCACGAGCAGTACTTC. The gene calls are TRBV27 and TRBJ2-7; the D gene is possibly TRBD1 (5 bases). There are 14 residues in the CDR3. Trimming removed 6 bases from V and 5 bases from J, with 17 bases in between. CDR1 and CDR2 from the germline V gene are MNHEY and SMNVEV (reference sequence).

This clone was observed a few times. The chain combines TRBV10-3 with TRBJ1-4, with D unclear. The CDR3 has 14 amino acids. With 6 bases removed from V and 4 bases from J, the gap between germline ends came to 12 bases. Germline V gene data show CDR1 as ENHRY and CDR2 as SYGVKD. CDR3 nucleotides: TGTGCCATCAGAAGACACGGCCTTAATGAAAAACTGTTTTTT. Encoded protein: CAIRRHGLNEKLFF.

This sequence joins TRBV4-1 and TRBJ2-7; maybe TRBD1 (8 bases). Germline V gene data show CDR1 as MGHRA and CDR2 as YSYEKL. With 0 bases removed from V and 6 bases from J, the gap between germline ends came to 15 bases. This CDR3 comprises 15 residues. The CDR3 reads CASSQEGEGTGEQYF. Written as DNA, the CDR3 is TGCGCCAGCAGCCAAGAGGGGGAGGGGACAGGCGAGCAGTACTTC.

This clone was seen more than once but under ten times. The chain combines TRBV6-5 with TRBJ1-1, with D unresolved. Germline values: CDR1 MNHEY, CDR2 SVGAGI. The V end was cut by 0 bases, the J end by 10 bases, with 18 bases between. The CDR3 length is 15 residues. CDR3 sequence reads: CASSYSAEPGERAFF. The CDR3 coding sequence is TGTGCCAGCAGTTACTCGGCTGAGCCTGGGGAGAGAGCTTTCTTT.

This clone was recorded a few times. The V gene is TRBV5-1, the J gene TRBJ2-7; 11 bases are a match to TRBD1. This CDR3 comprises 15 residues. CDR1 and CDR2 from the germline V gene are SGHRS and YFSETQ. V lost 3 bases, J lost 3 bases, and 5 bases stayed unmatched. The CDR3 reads CASSSGTGGYYEQYF. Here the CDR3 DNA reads TGCGCCAGCAGCTCCGGGACAGGGGGTTACTACGAGCAGTACTTC.

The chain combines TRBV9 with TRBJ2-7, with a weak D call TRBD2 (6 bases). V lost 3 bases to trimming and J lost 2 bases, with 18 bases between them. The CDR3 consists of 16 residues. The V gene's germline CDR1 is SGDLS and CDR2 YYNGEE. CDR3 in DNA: TGTGCCAGCAGCGCGGGACTCCCTCGACCCACCTACGAGCAGTACTTC. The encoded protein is CASSAGLPRPTYEQYF.

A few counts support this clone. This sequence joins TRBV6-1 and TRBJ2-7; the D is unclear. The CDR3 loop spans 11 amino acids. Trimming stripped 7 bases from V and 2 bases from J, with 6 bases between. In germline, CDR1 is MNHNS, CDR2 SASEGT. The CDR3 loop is CASTVTYEQYF. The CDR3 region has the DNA TGTGCCAGCACGGTAACCTACGAGCAGTACTTC.

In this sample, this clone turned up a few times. For the CDR3, the DNA is TGCGCCAGCAGCCAGGGCCCGGACAGGGCTCCCTACGAGCAGTACTTC. Amino acids: CASSQGPDRAPYEQYF. The V and J genes are TRBV4-1 and TRBJ2-7; 8 bases line up with TRBD1. The CDR3 length is 16 residues. Germline V gene data show CDR1 as MGHRA and CDR2 as YSYEKL. Trimming removed 3 bases from V and 2 bases from J; junction bases left unmatched: 9.

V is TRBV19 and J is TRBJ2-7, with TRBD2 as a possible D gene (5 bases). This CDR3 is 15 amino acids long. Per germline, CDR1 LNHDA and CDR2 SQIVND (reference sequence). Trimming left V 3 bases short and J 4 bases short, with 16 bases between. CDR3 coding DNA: TGTGCCAGTAGTATCTACGGGGATCCTCCTTACGAGCAGTACTTC. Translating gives CASSIYGDPPYEQYF.

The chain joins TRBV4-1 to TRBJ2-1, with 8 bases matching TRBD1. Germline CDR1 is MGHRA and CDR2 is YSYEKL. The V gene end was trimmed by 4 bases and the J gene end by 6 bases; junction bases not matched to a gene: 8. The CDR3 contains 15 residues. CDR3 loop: CASSPKDRGGNEQFF. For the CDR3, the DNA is TGCGCCAGCAGCCCAAAAGACAGGGGTGGCAATGAGCAGTTCTTC.

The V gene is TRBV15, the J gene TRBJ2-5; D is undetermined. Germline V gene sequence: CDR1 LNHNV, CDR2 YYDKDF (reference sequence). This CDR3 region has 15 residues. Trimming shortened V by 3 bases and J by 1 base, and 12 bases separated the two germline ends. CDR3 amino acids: CATSRTPSGQETQYF. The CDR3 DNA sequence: TGTGCCACCAGCAGGACCCCTAGTGGCCAAGAGACCCAGTACTTC.

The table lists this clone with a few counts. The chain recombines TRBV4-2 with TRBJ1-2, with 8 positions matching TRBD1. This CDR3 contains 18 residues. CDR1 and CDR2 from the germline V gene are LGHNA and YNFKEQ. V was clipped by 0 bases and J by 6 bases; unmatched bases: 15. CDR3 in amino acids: CASSQDPAGGRLLNGYTF. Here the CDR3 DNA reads TGTGCCAGCAGCCAAGATCCGGCAGGGGGCCGGCTCCTAAATGGCTACACCTTC.

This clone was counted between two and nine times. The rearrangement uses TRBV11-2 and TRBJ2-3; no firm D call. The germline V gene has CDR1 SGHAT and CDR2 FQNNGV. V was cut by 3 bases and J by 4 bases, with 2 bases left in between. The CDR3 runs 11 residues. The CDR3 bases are TGTGCCAGCAGCTTCTCAGATACGCAGTATTTT. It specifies CASSFSDTQYF.

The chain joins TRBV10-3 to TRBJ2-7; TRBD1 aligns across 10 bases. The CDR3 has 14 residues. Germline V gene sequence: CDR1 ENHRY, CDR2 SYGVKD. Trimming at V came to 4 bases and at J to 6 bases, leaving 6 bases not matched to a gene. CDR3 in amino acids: CAISAGTGASEQYF. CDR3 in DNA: TGTGCCATCAGTGCCGGGACAGGGGCCAGCGAGCAGTACTTC.

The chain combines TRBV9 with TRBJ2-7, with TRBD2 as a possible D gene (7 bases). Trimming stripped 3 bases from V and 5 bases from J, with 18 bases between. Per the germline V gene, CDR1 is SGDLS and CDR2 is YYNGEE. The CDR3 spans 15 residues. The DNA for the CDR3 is TGTGCCAGCAGCGCGTGGGGCGGGGGCAAGGACGAGCAGTACTTC. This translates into CASSAWGGGKDEQYF.

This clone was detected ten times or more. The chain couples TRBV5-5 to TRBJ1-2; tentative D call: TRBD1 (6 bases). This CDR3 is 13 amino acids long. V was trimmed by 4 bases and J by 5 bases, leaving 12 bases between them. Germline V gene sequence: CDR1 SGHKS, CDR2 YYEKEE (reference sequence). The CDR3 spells CASSQRGGYGYTF. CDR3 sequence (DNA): TGTGCCAGCAGCCAGAGGGGGGGGTATGGCTACACCTTC.

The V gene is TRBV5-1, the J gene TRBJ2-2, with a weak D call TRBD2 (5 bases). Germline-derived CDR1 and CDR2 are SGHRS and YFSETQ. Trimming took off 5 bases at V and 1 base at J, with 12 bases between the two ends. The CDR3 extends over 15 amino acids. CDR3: CASSTAARNTGELFF. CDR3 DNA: TGCGCCAGCAGTACAGCGGCTCGGAACACCGGGGAGCTGTTTTTT.

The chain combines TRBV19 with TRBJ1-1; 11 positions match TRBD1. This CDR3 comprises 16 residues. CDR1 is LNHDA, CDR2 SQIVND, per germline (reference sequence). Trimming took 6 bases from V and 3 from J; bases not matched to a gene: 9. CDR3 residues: CASSRGQGVLDTEAFF. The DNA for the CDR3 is TGTGCCAGTAGCAGGGGACAGGGGGTACTCGACACTGAAGCTTTCTTT.